The 7 T cell receptor beta chains below come from one sample, sequenced in a study of cytomegalovirus exposure and HLA in healthy donors. Researchers ran the PCR with 60 Vbeta and 13 Jbeta primers. TCRdb's copy holds only in-frame clones and misses some; the assay was immunoSEQ multiplex PCR. Of roughly 78,000 clones listed, over 55% are singletons. The sequenced sample consisted of PBMCs. All receptors derive from a young man in good health and CMV-seropositive.

This sequence joins TRBV2 and TRBJ2-7; the match to TRBD2 covers 8 bases. The CDR3 has 14 amino acids. J gave up 6 bases and V 0 bases, and 4 bases lay outside the gene matches. Per the germline V gene, CDR1 is SNHLY and CDR2 is FYNNEI. The CDR3 DNA follows: TGTGCCAGCAGTGAAGCGCCGGGAGGGCCCGAGCAGTACTTC. It is translated as CASSEAPGGPEQYF.

This clone was counted only a few times. The chain is built from TRBV4-1 and TRBJ2-4; 13 nucleotides match TRBD2. CDR1 and CDR2 (germline): MGHRA, YSYEKL. With V trimmed by 4 bases and J by 12 bases, 9 bases remained unmatched. This CDR3 has 15 amino acids. CDR3 bases: TGCGCCAGCAGCCTACGACTAGCGGGGGGAGTAGATCAGTACTTC. Its protein product is CASSLRLAGGVDQYF.

The rearrangement links TRBV12-1 to TRBJ2-7; TRBD2, the table's D call, was not compared with the DNA. TRBV12-1 is an annotated pseudogene. The CDR3 is made up of 13 amino acids. The CDR3 spells CASTTSGPYEQYF. The CDR3 DNA sequence: TGTGCCAGCACGACTAGCGGACCCTACGAGCAGTACTTC.

The rearrangement links TRBV13 to TRBJ2-5; 10 nucleotides agree with TRBD1. Germline V gene sequence: CDR1 PRHDT, CDR2 FYEKMQ (reference sequence). With V trimmed by 3 bases and J by 2 bases, 6 bases remained unmatched. There are 16 residues in the CDR3. CDR3 in amino acids: CASSFAPDRGQETQYF. As DNA, the CDR3 is TGTGCCAGCAGCTTCGCTCCGGACAGGGGGCAAGAGACCCAGTACTTC.

This clone was detected only a few times. The rearrangement links TRBV5-4 to TRBJ2-5, with D possibly being TRBD1 (6 bases). The germline CDR1 and CDR2 sequences are SGHNT and YYREEE (reference sequence). V lost 5 bases and J 0 bases, leaving 8 bases between the germline ends. This CDR3 comprises 13 residues. As DNA, the CDR3 is TGTGCCAGCAGTGGACAGTACCAAGAGACCCAGTACTTC. This codes for CASSGQYQETQYF. The full variable domain, its missing parts supplied by reference TRBV5-4 and TRBJ2-5, is ETGVTQSPTHLIKTRGQQVTLRCSSQSGHNTVSWYQQALGQGPQFIFQYYREEENGRGNFPPRFSGLQFPNYSSELNVNALELDDSALYLCASSGQYQETQYFGPGTRLLVL.

The chain employs TRBV5-4 and TRBJ2-1; 8 bases align to TRBD2. This CDR3 contains 18 residues. The trim removed 2 bases at V and 0 bases at J, leaving 10 bases unmatched. Germline CDR1 SGHNT, CDR2 YYREEE (reference sequence). The CDR3 DNA sequence: TGTGCCAGCAGCTTCGGCGCTAGCGGGCGCCCCTCCTACAATGAGCAGTTCTTC. Encoded protein: CASSFGASGRPSYNEQFF.

This chain links TRBV28 with TRBJ1-5, with D unclear. V lost 2 bases and J 0 bases, leaving 8 bases between the germline ends. This CDR3 is 15 amino acids long. Germline V gives CDR1 MDHEN, CDR2 SYDVKM. The DNA for the CDR3 is TGTGCCAGCAGTTTAAGGCAGGATAGCAATCAGCCCCAGCATTTT. Translating it yields CASSLRQDSNQPQHF.